This T cell receptor (beta chain) was sequenced in a study of T cells expressing NK-cell markers (TCRdb year 2020). Some background on the complete study: In sorted CD3+CD56+NKG2C+, CD3+CD56+NKG2C- and CD3+CD56-NKG2C+ T-cell subsets from several donors, TCR beta-chain repertoires were profiled. Among the eight sequenced donors, seven were HCMV-seropositive and one was HCMV-seronegative. The eight sequenced donors were randomly selected healthy volunteers, three men and five women. Libraries were sequenced as 2 x 150 bp reads on Illumina HiSeq 2000/2500, MiSeq or NextSeq.

About this clonotype itself: Its antigen has not been determined.

The investigation overall reported the following: Whether the expanded NKG2C-expressing T cell clones were specific for HCMV antigens remained unclear. Those dominant clonotypes were again the most abundant among CD3+CD56-NKG2C+ cells in four donors, at 28.3-60.1%. In roughly six donors, the dominant CD3+CD56+NKG2C+ clonotypes ranked among the top 10 CD8+ clonotypes, making up roughly 1.0-8% of CD8+ T cells.

The CDR3 holds 16 amino acids from the cysteine to the phenylalanine. This entry has no DNA. CDR1 and CDR2, looked up from the germline V gene (reference sequence), are LNHDA and SQIVND. The instrument given in TCRdb is Illumina HiSeq 2000. TCR beta cDNA libraries were made by 5'RACE template switching that added a universal primer site and unique molecular identifiers. Synthesis of cDNA was primed from the TCR beta constant segment and was followed by two consecutive PCR amplification steps. On the authors' methods: Reads were demultiplexed and grouped by UMI with MIGEC, and clonotypes were assembled and quantified with MiTCR. Only TCR cDNA sequences supported by at least two reads were kept to exclude erroneous sequences. The tcR package was used for downstream repertoire analysis, and clonotypes were matched across fractions by CDR3 nucleotide sequence plus V segment. VDJmatch was used to annotate antigen specificity against VDJdb, with one amino acid substitution in CDR3 permitted. The reads were reprocessed in TCRdb, with one entry per CDR3 protein sequence and no accompanying DNA. TCRdb's processing, not the study's, gives the V and J calls here. This sample's listing comprises around 380,000 distinct CDR3 sequences. Roughly 10% of the sample belongs to the ten largest clones.

To determine HCMV serostatus, a commercial ELISA kit was used to detect HCMV-specific IgG in serum. Peripheral blood mononuclear cells were isolated from blood by Ficoll density gradient centrifugation. The receptor was derived from a woman in her fifties or sixties in good health. Donor details come from another sample of the same person, matched by shared clones. This receptor chain uses TRBV19 and TRBJ2-3; TCRdb indicates TRBD2, and absent DNA this call remains unverified. The sample comprised blood T cells: a sorted CD56 or NKG2C T cell subset, CD4+ or CD8+ T cells, or bulk PBMC T cells (not recorded which). The CDR3 region reads CASSVPRTSGSHTQYF.